This entry lists 18 T cell receptor beta chains sequenced from one sample in a study of cytomegalovirus exposure and HLA in healthy donors. The primer mix had 60 Vbeta and 13 Jbeta primers. The table came from immunoSEQ multiplex PCR; TCRdb's copy has only in-frame clones and leaves some out. The table shows approximately 290,000 clones, with roughly 80% occurring only once. The material sequenced was PBMCs. The receptors shown here come from a girl aged 2 to 9 in good health and CMV-seronegative.

The CDR3 DNA reads as TGTGCCAGCAGACAGAGCGGGAGTGCCGGGGAGCTGTTTTTT. This translates into CASRQSGSAGELFF. The rearrangement joins TRBV28 to TRBJ2-2, with 8 positions matching TRBD2. V shed 6 bases, J shed 6 bases, and the junction held 6 bases outside the gene matches. This CDR3 has 14 residues. CDR1 MDHEN and CDR2 SYDVKM come from the germline V gene.

The chain couples TRBV2 to TRBJ1-2; D is unclear. Germline CDR1 and CDR2: SNHLY and FYNNEI. The CDR3 has 12 amino acids. Trimming removed 6 bases at V and 8 bases at J, with 13 bases between. For the CDR3, the DNA is TGTGCCAGCAGCGTTGGCCCTTCAGGCTACACCTTC. This encodes CASSVGPSGYTF.

The chain couples TRBV5-8 to TRBJ2-7; 10 positions match TRBD2. This CDR3 is 15 amino acids long. V shed 4 bases and J 3 bases; nucleotides not matched to a gene: 7. The germline V gene encodes CDR1 SGHTS and CDR2 YDEGEE. CDR3 sequence reads: CASSLGPSGGYEQYF. CDR3 bases: TGTGCCAGCAGCCTGGGCCCTAGCGGGGGCTACGAGCAGTACTTC. The entire variable domain, with the rest obtained from reference TRBV5-8 and TRBJ2-7, is as follows: EAGVTQSPTHLIKTRGQQATLRCSPISGHTSVYWYQQALGLGLQFLLWYDEGEERNRGNFPPRFSGRQFPNYSSELNVNALELEDSALYLCASSLGPSGGYEQYFGPGTRLTVT.

Only a few counts were recorded for this clone. This chain connects TRBV5-1 to TRBJ1-2; D is ambiguous. V gave up 0 bases and J gave up 2 bases, with 8 bases separating them. CDR3 length equals 14 residues. Germline-derived CDR1 and CDR2 are SGHRS and YFSETQ. In DNA, the CDR3 is TGCGCCAGCAGCTTGGGCGCAGGCAACTATGGCTACACCTTC. Its protein is CASSLGAGNYGYTF.

The chain is built from TRBV14 and TRBJ2-7, with 10 positions matching TRBD1. The CDR3 is 16 residues long. CDR1 is SGHDN and CDR2 is FVKESK in the germline V gene. Unmatched junction bases numbered 7, after V lost 3 bases and J lost 2 bases. CDR3 sequence reads: CASSHSGTGEAYEQYF. The CDR3 DNA sequence: TGTGCCAGCAGCCATTCCGGGACAGGGGAGGCCTACGAGCAGTACTTC.

The V call is TRBV7-9, the J call TRBJ2-3; 8 nucleotides match TRBD2. V shed 5 bases, J shed 0 bases, and the junction held 10 bases outside the gene matches. The V gene's germline CDR1 is SEHNR and CDR2 FQNEAQ (reference sequence). The CDR3 loop spans 17 amino acids. Written as DNA, the CDR3 is TGTGCCAGCAGCCCTGCACTAGCGGAGACTAGCACAGATACGCAGTATTTT. Its translation is CASSPALAETSTDTQYF.

The rearrangement uses TRBV7-8 and TRBJ2-3; unclear D gene. The CDR3 is 16 residues long. CDR1 is SGHVS, CDR2 FQNEAQ, per germline. Trimming took 3 bases from V and 4 from J, leaving 17 bases between them. CDR3 in DNA: TGTGCCAGCAGCTTCCTCCGTGGATTAGCAGCAGATACGCAGTATTTT. This sequence encodes CASSFLRGLAADTQYF.

This clone was observed a single time. The chain employs TRBV6-5 and TRBJ1-5; TRBD1 is a possible D gene (5 bases). CDR1 is MNHEY, CDR2 SVGAGI, per germline. Trimming left V 0 bases short and J 2 bases short, with 8 bases between. CDR3 length: 15 amino acids. The CDR3 DNA follows: TGTGCCAGCAGTTACTCAGGGGTTGGCAATCAGCCCCAGCATTTT. It yields the protein CASSYSGVGNQPQHF.

The chain recombines TRBV7-2 with TRBJ1-1, with D maybe TRBD1 (6 bases). From germline, CDR1 is SGHTA and CDR2 FQGNSA. This CDR3 comprises 15 residues. With 1 base removed from V and 4 bases from J, the gap between germline ends came to 13 bases. The CDR3 coding sequence is TGTGCCAGCAGCTTAGTAGAGACAGGAGGCACTGAAGCTTTCTTT. This codes for CASSLVETGGTEAFF.

The V call is TRBV9, the J call TRBJ2-3; 7 bases agree with TRBD2. The CDR3 consists of 15 residues. Per the germline V gene, CDR1 is SGDLS and CDR2 is YYNGEE. V lost 6 bases, J lost 1 base, and 8 bases stayed unmatched. The CDR3, as DNA: TGTGCCAGCAACTGGGGAGGGGCCGGCACAGATACGCAGTATTTT. Translated, it gives CASNWGGAGTDTQYF.

This clone was found a few times. V and J are TRBV9 and TRBJ1-6; D unclear. The CDR3 loop spans 17 amino acids. V lost 4 bases and J lost 5, with 19 bases in between. The germline gives CDR1 SGDLS, CDR2 YYNGEE. For the CDR3, the DNA is TGTGCCAGCAGCCCGCTCCGGGGAGGGAGGCATAATTCACCCCTCCACTTT. Translated: CASSPLRGGRHNSPLHF.

The chain recombines TRBV28 with TRBJ2-7, with D possibly TRBD1 on 6 matching bases. CDR1 MDHEN and CDR2 SYDVKM come from the germline V gene. The V end lost 3 bases, the J end lost 3 bases, and 15 bases lay between the germline ends. The CDR3 has 15 residues. The CDR3 region has the DNA TGTGCCAGCAGTTTTCTCCGGGACAACAGCTACGAGCAGTACTTC. This gives the protein CASSFLRDNSYEQYF.

The chain recombines TRBV19 with TRBJ1-1; no reliable D call. V shed 0 bases and J shed 5 bases, with 10 bases lying between them. The CDR3 is 14 amino acids. The germline V gene encodes CDR1 LNHDA and CDR2 SQIVND (reference sequence). Here the CDR3 DNA reads TGTGCCAGTAGTATAGATTGGGCTGATACTGAAGCTTTCTTT. This encodes CASSIDWADTEAFF.

V and J are TRBV29-1 and TRBJ1-1; possibly TRBD1 for D (6 bases). The CDR3 is 13 amino acids. CDR1 is SQVTM, CDR2 ANQGSEA, per germline. V was cut by 4 bases and J by 1 base, with 10 bases left in between. The CDR3 nucleotides are TGCAGCGTTGGCCACAGGGCGAACACTGAAGCTTTCTTT. Translating it yields CSVGHRANTEAFF.

This clone was observed a handful of times. The genes are TRBV13 and TRBJ2-5; D ambiguous. The J call is in doubt because the DNA end fits TRBJ2-7 better. This CDR3 contains 15 residues. The germline V gene encodes CDR1 PRHDT and CDR2 FYEKMQ (reference sequence). For the CDR3, the DNA is TGTGCCAGCAGCTTAGAGTCATCTACTAACTACGAGCAGTACTTC. Protein sequence: CASSLESSTNYEQYF.

This clone was seen only once. The DNA of the CDR3 is TGTGCCAGCAGCCGGACAGAAAATGGAAACACCATATATTTT. Protein product: CASSRTENGNTIYF. The V and J genes are TRBV6-5 and TRBJ1-3, with D possibly matching TRBD1 (6 bases). This CDR3 is built from 14 residues. Germline-derived CDR1 and CDR2 are MNHEY and SVGAGI. Deletions cut 6 bases from V and 3 bases from J, with 12 bases between.

As DNA, the CDR3 is TGTGCCAGCAGCTCAATCGGGACTAGTAGGAAGACCCAGTACTTC. Protein: CASSSIGTSRKTQYF. The chain employs TRBV4-2 and TRBJ2-5; 8 nucleotides align to TRBD2. Losses at the gene ends were 5 bases for V and 6 bases for J; bases not matched to a gene: 11. Germline CDR1 LGHNA, CDR2 YNFKEQ. This CDR3 spans 15 amino acids.

V is TRBV30 and J is TRBJ2-7; TRBD2 agrees at 11 bases. The CDR3 loop spans 14 amino acids. V was pared by 5 bases and J by 3 bases, with 6 bases of the junction left unmatched. Germline V CDR1 and CDR2: GTSNPN, SVGIG (reference sequence). The CDR3 bases are TGTGCCTGGGGGCGACTAGCGGGATACTACGAGCAGTACTTC. Protein: CAWGRLAGYYEQYF.